This TCR beta chain was recorded in a study of tissue T cells after allogeneic stem cell transplantation. Looking at the study overall: Adult allogeneic hematopoietic cell transplant recipients with steroid-refractory graft-versus-host disease were prospectively enrolled for research autopsy. Of the grafts for graft-versus-host disease patients, four were unmodified and three CD34-selected.

Trimming pared 3 bases from V and 8 bases from J, leaving 13 bases between. The CDR3 has 14 residues. Germline-derived CDR1 and CDR2 are MNHEY and SMNVEV (reference sequence). Here immunoSEQ multiplex PCR was the method, and the copy in TCRdb shows in-frame clones only, minus some. The sample holds 20,000 to 30,000 clones, roughly 89% seen once. To note about this clone: Its antigen remains unidentified.

The study, taken as a whole, reports: Few T cell clones were shared across patients, but motif clusters showed tissue-specific shared signatures. In patients and mice, blood and spleen missed much of tissue repertoire.

This TCR derives from a male donor aged 60 or older who later had graft-versus-host disease after an allogeneic stem cell transplant. Sequencing was performed on blood, taken before transplantation. The chain employs TRBV27 and TRBJ2-2; D may correspond to TRBD1 or TRBD2 (5 bases each). The CDR3 bases are TGTGCCAGCAGTTTGTGGCCGGGACCAGGGGAGCTGTTTTTT. Its translation: CASSLWPGPGELFF.